This entry lists 10 T cell receptor beta chains sequenced from one sample in a study of blood T cell repertoires in COVID-19 (dated by TCRdb to 2020 to 2022). Receptor libraries were prepared by the immunoSEQ multiplex PCR assay. TCRdb took this table from immuneACCESS and kept in-frame rearrangements with V and J called. Such tables lack part of the clones; where checked against another copy, unresolved V genes explain under half of the gap, and the rest is unexplained. This sample gives fewer than 65,000 clones in total; 75% to 95% of them show up just once. The ten largest clones represent 2.5% to 3.5% of the sample. Sequencing input: peripheral blood. These receptors came from a man aged 50 to 59 with acute or convalescent COVID-19.

The chain links TRBV19 to TRBJ2-1, with 9 bases identical to TRBD2. CDR3 size: 18 residues. Trimming removed 5 bases from V and 6 bases from J; junction bases left unmatched: 17. Germline V gives CDR1 LNHDA, CDR2 SQIVND (reference sequence). The CDR3 loop is CASSRYPRSGGAANEQFF. CDR3 DNA sequence: TGTGCCAGTAGTCGGTACCCCCGTAGCGGGGGTGCCGCCAATGAGCAGTTCTTC.

In nucleotides, the CDR3 is TGTGCCTGGAGTGGAACTAGCGGAGCTTACAATGAGCAGTTCTTC. Translation: CAWSGTSGAYNEQFF. This chain joins TRBV30 and TRBJ2-1, with 8 bases aligning to TRBD2. CDR1 is GTSNPN, CDR2 SVGIG, per germline (reference sequence). The CDR3 extends over 15 amino acids. With V trimmed by 1 base and J by 4 bases, 6 bases remained unmatched.

The chain employs TRBV2 and TRBJ1-5, with 7 bases lining up with TRBD1. The CDR3 extends over 14 amino acids. Trimming cost V 5 bases and J 6 bases; bases outside gene matches: 7. Germline CDR1 SNHLY, CDR2 FYNNEI. CDR3 bases: TGTGCCAGCAGTCCGACAGGGACGAGTCAGCCCCAGCATTTT. Translation: CASSPTGTSQPQHF. Based on the CDR3 plus reference TRBV2 and TRBJ1-5, the full variable domain is EPEVTQTPSHQVTQMGQEVILRCVPISNHLYFYWYRQILGQKVEFLVSFYNNEISEKSEIFDDQFSVERPDGSNFTLKIRSTKLEDSAMYFCASSPTGTSQPQHFGDGTRLSIL.

This chain links TRBV2 with TRBJ2-2; 10 bases align to TRBD2. Germline-derived CDR1 and CDR2 are SNHLY and FYNNEI. Unmatched junction bases numbered 2, after V lost 4 bases and J lost 0 bases. This CDR3 is built from 16 residues. The CDR3 DNA reads as TGTGCCAGCAGTGCTAGCGGGGGTACGAACACCGGGGAGCTGTTTTTT. This translates into CASSASGGTNTGELFF.

The chain recombines TRBV12-3 or TRBV12-4 with TRBJ1-1; 9 nucleotides match TRBD1. Unmatched junction bases numbered 5, after V lost 6 bases and J lost 6 bases. This CDR3 contains 13 residues. Here the CDR3 DNA reads TGTGCCAGCAGGTTACAGGGGGCAGCTGAAGCTTTCTTT. Its protein product is CASRLQGAAEAFF.

This clone came up a few times. The genes are TRBV14 and TRBJ2-2; D is undetermined. V was cut by 10 bases and J by 1 base, with 10 bases left in between. This CDR3 contains 13 residues. CDR1 and CDR2 (germline): SGHDN, FVKESK. The CDR3 sequence: CATRPVNTGELFF. CDR3 DNA sequence: TGTGCCACCAGGCCAGTGAACACCGGGGAGCTGTTTTTT. Full variable domain (missing parts from reference TRBV14 and TRBJ2-2): EAGVTQFPSHSVIEKGQTVTLRCDPISGHDNLYWYRRVMGKEIKFLLHFVKESKQDESGMPNNRFLAERTGGTYSTLKVQPAELEDSGVYFCATRPVNTGELFFGEGSRLTVL.

The chain has TRBV9 and TRBJ2-5, with 8 bases fitting TRBD1. From germline, CDR1 is SGDLS and CDR2 YYNGEE. Germline trimming cut 3 bases from V and 3 bases from J; bases unmatched to any gene: 4. The CDR3 is 14 residues long. The CDR3 region has the DNA TGTGCCAGCAGCGAAAAGGACAGGGAAGAGACCCAGTACTTC. As protein: CASSEKDREETQYF. The full variable domain, completed using reference TRBV9 and TRBJ2-5, is DSGVTQTPKHLITATGQRVTLRCSPRSGDLSVYWYQQSLDQGLQFLIQYYNGEERAKGNILERFSAQQFPDLHSELNLSSLELGDSALYFCASSEKDREETQYFGPGTRLLVL.

This clone has only one observation. The chain combines TRBV14 with TRBJ2-5; TRBD2 agrees at 8 bases. The trim removed 4 bases at V and 4 bases at J, leaving 11 bases unmatched. This CDR3 contains 16 residues. CDR1 is SGHDN, CDR2 FVKESK, per germline. As DNA, the CDR3 is TGTGCCAGCAGCCGAGCGGGGCGGGGGGAAAGAGAGACCCAGTACTTC. Its translation: CASSRAGRGERETQYF.

This clone was detected a few times. The gene calls are TRBV2 and TRBJ1-6, with 8 bases aligning to TRBD1. With V trimmed by 6 bases and J by 4 bases, 5 bases remained unmatched. There are 15 residues in the CDR3. CDR1 is SNHLY and CDR2 is FYNNEI in the germline V gene. CDR3 loop: CASRVTGAYNSPLHF. CDR3 nucleotide sequence: TGTGCCAGCAGGGTGACAGGGGCTTATAATTCACCCCTCCACTTT.

The chain combines TRBV2 with TRBJ2-3; 8 nucleotides align to TRBD2. The V gene end was trimmed by 7 bases and the J gene end by 3 bases; junction bases not matched to a gene: 12. The length of the CDR3 is 16 residues. The germline V gene encodes CDR1 SNHLY and CDR2 FYNNEI. For the CDR3, the DNA is TGTGCCAGCACCCCGATTCTAGCGGGCGGTACAGATACGCAGTATTTT. It specifies CASTPILAGGTDTQYF.